The 30 T cell receptor beta chains given below trace back to one sample, sequenced in a study of blood T cell repertoires in COVID-19. The protocol was immunoSEQ multiplex PCR, while the TCRdb copy is restricted to in-frame clones and leaves out a portion. This sample has under 150,000 clones, with 80% to 90% found just once. Sequencing was performed on peripheral blood. These receptors all stem from a woman aged 55-69 years with active COVID-19.

This chain links TRBV18 with TRBJ1-1; TRBD1 matches 8 bases. CDR1 is KGHSH, CDR2 LQKENI, per germline. Trimming cost V 5 bases and J 2 bases; bases outside gene matches: 7. The CDR3 is made up of 15 amino acids. Here the CDR3 reads CASSETGQANTEAFF. CDR3 DNA: TGTGCCAGCTCAGAAACGGGACAGGCAAACACTGAAGCTTTCTTT.

This clone was seen ten or more times. The sample has other DNA sequences that encode this CDR3 too. The chain links TRBV19 to TRBJ1-5; TRBD1 matches 9 bases. V dropped 2 bases and J dropped 5; count of bases not matched to a gene: 1. The CDR3 extends over 14 amino acids. Germline V gene data show CDR1 as LNHDA and CDR2 as SQIVND (reference sequence). CDR3 in amino acids: CASSIWTGDQPQHF. The CDR3 coding sequence is TGTGCCAGTAGTATATGGACAGGGGATCAGCCCCAGCATTTT. Together with reference TRBV19 and TRBJ1-5, the CDR3 gives the full variable domain: DGGITQSPKYLFRKEGQNVTLSCEQNLNHDAMYWYRQDPGQGLRLIYYSQIVNDFQKGDIAEGYSVSREKKESFPLTVTSAQKNPTAFYLCASSIWTGDQPQHFGDGTRLSIL.

The V call is TRBV28, the J call TRBJ2-3; D not certain. Germline loops: CDR1 MDHEN, CDR2 SYDVKM. V lost 7 bases and J lost 8, with 4 bases in between. This CDR3 spans 9 amino acids. CDR3 loop: CASNGTQYF. As DNA, the CDR3 is TGTGCCAGCAACGGTACGCAGTATTTT.

This sequence joins TRBV5-8 and TRBJ1-1; 7 positions agree with TRBD1. The germline gives CDR1 SGHTS, CDR2 YDEGEE. The trim removed 7 bases at V and 5 bases at J, leaving 8 bases unmatched. The CDR3 contains 13 residues. The chain's CDR3 is CASRRQGWTEAFF. CDR3 DNA sequence: TGTGCCAGCCGACGACAGGGTTGGACTGAAGCTTTCTTT.

The chain joins TRBV11-2 to TRBJ1-2, with D possibly being TRBD1 (5 bases). This CDR3 contains 16 residues. Looked up from germline, CDR1 is SGHAT and CDR2 is FQNNGV. V was trimmed by 5 bases and J by 2 bases, leaving 18 bases between them. CDR3 sequence: CASSHPREALNYGYTF. The CDR3 DNA sequence: TGTGCCAGCAGCCACCCCAGGGAGGCGCTGAACTATGGCTACACCTTC.

This chain uses TRBV5-4 with TRBJ2-7, with TRBD1 identical over 8 bases. Germline V gene data show CDR1 as SGHNT and CDR2 as YYREEE (reference sequence). This CDR3 region has 12 residues. V lost 3 bases and J lost 5; bases outside the gene matches: 1. The CDR3 reads CASSWTGNEQYF. In DNA form, the CDR3 reads TGTGCCAGCAGCTGGACAGGGAACGAGCAGTACTTC.

The V and J genes are TRBV6-5 and TRBJ1-2, with D possibly being TRBD1 (5 bases). CDR1 is MNHEY, CDR2 SVGAGI, per germline. CDR3 length: 13 amino acids. V was cut by 7 bases and J by 5 bases, with 14 bases left in between. The CDR3 loop is CASTPTRQYGYTF. CDR3 bases: TGTGCCAGCACCCCCACCCGACAGTATGGCTACACCTTC.

The chain employs TRBV27 and TRBJ1-6, with unresolved D. Germline CDR1 and CDR2: MNHEY and SMNVEV (reference sequence). Deletions cut 0 bases from V and 7 bases from J, with 7 bases between. This CDR3 comprises 14 residues. The CDR3 sequence: CASSLSLPNSPLHF. CDR3 nucleotides: TGTGCCAGCAGTTTATCCCTACCGAATTCACCCCTCCACTTT.

CDR3 nucleotide sequence: TGCAGCGTATCGAACTCGAACACTGAAGCTTTCTTT. It encodes CSVSNSNTEAFF. V usage is TRBV29-1 and J usage is TRBJ1-1; D is ambiguous. Between the trimmed V and J ends, which lost 6 bases and 1 base, there was a span of 9 bases. The germline CDR1 and CDR2 sequences are SQVTM and ANQGSEA. The CDR3 runs to 12 residues. The full variable domain, in which reference TRBV29-1 and TRBJ1-1 provide the parts outside the CDR3, is SAVISQKPSRDICQRGTSLTIQCQVDSQVTMMFWYRQQPGQSLTLIATANQGSEATYESGFVIDKFPISRPNLTFSTLTVSNMSPEDSSIYLCSVSNSNTEAFFGQGTRLTVV.

This rearrangement joins TRBV28 to TRBJ1-5; D is possibly TRBD1 (5 bases). This CDR3 contains 13 residues. Germline lookup yields CDR1 MDHEN and CDR2 SYDVKM. V shed 2 bases and J shed 7 bases, with 9 bases lying between them. Here the CDR3 reads CASSLPRTQPQHF. The DNA for the CDR3 is TGTGCCAGCAGTTTACCCCGGACACAGCCCCAGCATTTT.

The chain uses TRBV30 and TRBJ2-1; 10 bases line up with TRBD2. This CDR3 is 14 amino acids long. J lost 7 bases, V lost 7 bases, and 10 bases had no gene match. Germline assignment: CDR1 GTSNPN and CDR2 SVGIG (reference sequence). The CDR3 loop is CASNSGRRKNEQFF. The CDR3 DNA follows: TGTGCCTCGAATAGCGGGAGGAGGAAAAATGAGCAGTTCTTC.

The chain links TRBV2 to TRBJ2-1, with 11 bases that match TRBD2. CDR1 is SNHLY and CDR2 is FYNNEI in the germline V gene. The CDR3 has 14 residues. Trimming cost V 4 bases and J 5 bases; bases outside gene matches: 1. The CDR3 sequence: CASSGLAGNNEQFF. As DNA, the CDR3 is TGTGCCAGCAGTGGACTAGCGGGGAACAATGAGCAGTTCTTC.

The CDR3 loop reads CASSNTGDLTLTQYF. In DNA form, the CDR3 reads TGTGCCAGCAGTAACACGGGGGACCTAACTCTTACGCAGTATTTT. The V and J genes are TRBV6-5 and TRBJ2-3; TRBD2 is a possible D gene (6 bases). The CDR3 is 15 residues long. Per germline, CDR1 MNHEY and CDR2 SVGAGI. V dropped 5 bases and J dropped 8 bases, with 20 bases sitting between them.

The chain joins TRBV12-3 or TRBV12-4 to TRBJ1-1; D unresolved. The ends were cut back, 7 bases at V and 3 bases at J, with 9 bases in the middle. The CDR3 runs 12 residues. CDR3 amino acids: CASTGWDTEAFF. The CDR3 DNA reads TGTGCCAGCACCGGGTGGGACACTGAAGCTTTCTTT.

V and J are TRBV18 and TRBJ2-5; TRBD2 matches at 9 bases. Per germline, CDR1 KGHSH and CDR2 LQKENI. Trimming at V came to 4 bases and at J to 4 bases, leaving 7 bases not matched to a gene. The CDR3 covers 15 residues. CDR3 sequence: CASSRNSGRGETQYF. DNA of the CDR3: TGTGCCAGCTCACGGAATAGCGGGAGAGGAGAGACCCAGTACTTC.

The chain has TRBV7-2 and TRBJ2-5, with 10 bases matching TRBD1. The CDR3 has 16 amino acids. V lost 2 bases, J lost 4 bases, and 7 bases stayed unmatched. The V gene's germline CDR1 is SGHTA and CDR2 FQGNSA. The CDR3 nucleotides are TGTGCCAGCAGCTTACCAGCGGGACAGGGGAGAGAGACCCAGTACTTC. Protein: CASSLPAGQGRETQYF. Supplemented by reference TRBV7-2 and TRBJ2-5, the full variable domain reads GAGVSQSPSNKVTEKGKDVELRCDPISGHTALYWYRQSLGQGLEFLIYFQGNSAPDKSGLPSDRFSAERTGGSVSTLTIQRTQQEDSAVYLCASSLPAGQGRETQYFGPGTRLLVL.

This clone was observed a handful of times. The V and J genes are TRBV19 and TRBJ1-6; 8 nucleotides align to TRBD1. Germline CDR1 LNHDA, CDR2 SQIVND (reference sequence). Unmatched junction bases numbered 10, after V lost 6 bases and J lost 12 bases. The CDR3 loop spans 14 amino acids. In DNA, the CDR3 is TGTGCCAGTAGCCCTCGGACAGGGCCAGGACCCCTCCACTTT. It codes for CASSPRTGPGPLHF.

The V gene is TRBV10-2, the J gene TRBJ2-3; 10 positions agree with TRBD2. This CDR3 is 16 amino acids long. Germline CDR1 is WSHSY and CDR2 is SAAADI. With V trimmed by 1 base and J by 3 bases, 4 bases remained unmatched. CDR3 nucleotide sequence: TGCGCCAGCAGTGAGTGGCTAGCGGGAGTGACAGATACGCAGTATTTT. This gives the protein CASSEWLAGVTDTQYF.

The CDR3 is CASSLVATGELFF. The CDR3 nucleotides are TGTGCCAGCAGCTTAGTAGCCACCGGGGAGCTGTTTTTT. This chain joins TRBV7-9 and TRBJ2-2; no firm D call. CDR3 length equals 13 residues. Trimming cost V 1 base and J 4 bases, with 4 bases left between them. Germline lookup yields CDR1 SEHNR and CDR2 FQNEAQ (reference sequence).

The gene calls are TRBV28 and TRBJ1-1; TRBD1 agrees at 12 bases. The CDR3 is 16 residues long. After removal of 5 bases from V and 5 bases from J, the junction contained 9 bases not matched to a gene. Germline V CDR1 and CDR2: MDHEN, SYDVKM. CDR3 coding DNA: TGTGCCAGCAGTCTCGGGACAGGGGGCGTAAGGACTGAAGCTTTCTTT. This gives the protein CASSLGTGGVRTEAFF.

V usage is TRBV6-6 and J usage is TRBJ2-5; 10 bases are a match to TRBD2. CDR1 is MNHNY, CDR2 SVGAGI, per germline (reference sequence). The CDR3 is made up of 16 amino acids. V shed 5 bases, J shed 5 bases, and the junction held 11 bases outside the gene matches. As DNA, the CDR3 is TGTGCCAGCAGTCCTCTGTCTAGCGGGAGTGGTGAGACCCAGTACTTC. This sequence encodes CASSPLSSGSGETQYF.

This clone occurred once. This sequence joins TRBV28 and TRBJ2-7; TRBD2 matches at 8 bases. V shed 4 bases, J shed 3 bases, and the junction held 17 bases outside the gene matches. The CDR3 contains 18 residues. Germline V gene data show CDR1 as MDHEN and CDR2 as SYDVKM. The CDR3 is CASSSGPGRAGAYYEQYF. In DNA form, the CDR3 reads TGTGCCAGCAGTTCCGGGCCAGGTAGAGCGGGGGCTTACTACGAGCAGTACTTC.

Here the CDR3 reads CASSHSSGRAPLTTYEQYF. In DNA, the CDR3 is TGCGCCAGCAGCCACTCTAGCGGGAGGGCCCCCCTAACTACATACGAGCAGTACTTC. The genes are TRBV4-1 and TRBJ2-7; 12 nucleotides line up with TRBD2. The CDR3 totals 19 residues. J gave up 4 bases and V 3 bases, and 16 bases lay outside the gene matches. CDR1 and CDR2 (germline): MGHRA, YSYEKL.

A remark on this clone: At one end the junction does not follow the germline gene, possibly because of a read error. The V gene is TRBV7-7, the J gene TRBJ2-7; D is unresolved. The germline CDR1 and CDR2 sequences are SSHAT and FNYEAQ (reference sequence). The CDR3 is made up of 13 amino acids. Here the CDR3 reads CASSPGSPYEQYF. In DNA form, the CDR3 reads TGTGCTAGCAGCCCCGGGTCGCCCTACGAGCAGTACTTC.

The rearrangement uses TRBV7-9 and TRBJ2-5; 10 positions match TRBD1. This CDR3 region has 15 residues. The junction had 5 bases not matched to a gene; V was cut back by 2 bases and J by 5 bases. The germline gives CDR1 SEHNR, CDR2 FQNEAQ (reference sequence). This chain's CDR3 is CASSLWDRGFETQYF. The CDR3 nucleotides read TGTGCCAGCAGCTTATGGGACAGGGGTTTTGAGACCCAGTACTTC.

V is TRBV30 and J is TRBJ1-5, with 7 nucleotides matching TRBD1. V shed 0 bases and J 5 bases; nucleotides not matched to a gene: 4. Germline CDR1 reads GTSNPN; CDR2 reads SVGIG (reference sequence). The CDR3 runs 14 residues. CDR3 amino acids: CAWSVLQGDQPQHF. The CDR3 bases are TGTGCCTGGAGTGTACTCCAGGGGGATCAGCCCCAGCATTTT. The entire variable domain, with the rest obtained from reference TRBV30 and TRBJ1-5, is as follows: SQTIHQWPATLVQPVGSPLSLECTVEGTSNPNLYWYRQAAGRGLQLLFYSVGIGQISSEVPQNLSASRPQDRQFILSSKKLLLSDSGFYLCAWSVLQGDQPQHFGDGTRLSIL.

This sequence joins TRBV28 and TRBJ2-1; 12 nucleotides match TRBD2. The CDR3 sequence is 17 residues long. The trim removed 5 bases at V and 11 bases at J, leaving 16 bases unmatched. Germline V lookup: CDR1 MDHEN, CDR2 SYDVKM. Here the CDR3 reads CASSPPLAGGPEGKQFF. The CDR3 bases are TGTGCCAGCAGTCCCCCTCTAGCGGGAGGGCCAGAGGGTAAGCAGTTCTTC.

The genes are TRBV7-2 and TRBJ2-1; D gene ambiguous. Germline assignment: CDR1 SGHTA and CDR2 FQGNSA. The length of the CDR3 is 15 residues. Trimming removed 3 bases from V and 5 bases from J, with 14 bases in between. CDR3 protein: CASSFWVRRNNEQFF. The CDR3 nucleotides read TGTGCCAGCAGCTTTTGGGTACGGCGGAACAATGAGCAGTTCTTC.

The rearrangement joins TRBV24-1 to TRBJ1-5; TRBD1 aligns across 8 bases. CDR1 is KGHDR and CDR2 is SFDVKD in the germline V gene. Germline trimming cut 2 bases from V and 3 bases from J; bases unmatched to any gene: 5. The CDR3 spans 16 residues. CDR3 coding DNA: TGTGCCACCAGTGATTCCAGGGGGCATAACAATCAGCCCCAGCATTTT. It is translated as CATSDSRGHNNQPQHF.

The CDR3 sequence: CASSFARSNSPLHF. CDR3 bases: TGTGCCAGCAGTTTTGCAAGGAGTAATTCACCCCTCCACTTT. The chain recombines TRBV28 with TRBJ1-6; D is unclear. The CDR3 sequence is 14 residues long. V was clipped by 3 bases and J by 6 bases, with 9 bases between them. Looked up from germline, CDR1 is MDHEN and CDR2 is SYDVKM.